The 29 T cell receptor beta chains below come from one sample, sequenced in a study of cytomegalovirus exposure and HLA in healthy donors. The primer mix had 60 Vbeta and 13 Jbeta primers. This table comes from immunoSEQ multiplex PCR, and its TCRdb copy is limited to in-frame clones, with some not included. The table shows about 190,000 clones, with roughly three quarters occurring only once. Sequencing was done on a sample of PBMCs. These receptor sequences come from a woman younger than 35 in good health and CMV-seronegative.

The J gene is TRBJ1-2, the V gene TRBV28; D perhaps matches TRBD1 (5 bases). Trimming pared 0 bases from V and 6 bases from J, leaving 14 bases between. This CDR3 comprises 15 residues. CDR1 is MDHEN, CDR2 SYDVKM, per germline. CDR3: CASSLWIRGFDGYTF. The DNA of the CDR3 is TGTGCCAGCAGTTTATGGATTCGGGGGTTCGATGGCTACACCTTC.

This clone was seen more than once but under ten times. The V gene is TRBV9, the J gene TRBJ1-4; 7 bases line up with TRBD1. Per the germline V gene, CDR1 is SGDLS and CDR2 is YYNGEE. Trimming removed 3 bases from V and 7 bases from J; junction bases left unmatched: 9. This CDR3 region has 15 residues. CDR3 loop: CASSAVVGGSEKLFF. The CDR3 region has the DNA TGTGCCAGCAGCGCGGTGGTAGGGGGCTCTGAAAAACTGTTTTTT. The variable domain in full, with the rest retrieved from reference TRBV9 and TRBJ1-4, is DSGVTQTPKHLITATGQRVTLRCSPRSGDLSVYWYQQSLDQGLQFLIQYYNGEERAKGNILERFSAQQFPDLHSELNLSSLELGDSALYFCASSAVVGGSEKLFFGSGTQLSVL.

The chain recombines TRBV5-1 with TRBJ2-6; 7 bases are shared with TRBD1. V shed 3 bases, J shed 4 bases, and the junction held 7 bases outside the gene matches. The CDR3 contains 16 residues. Germline CDR1 SGHRS, CDR2 YFSETQ. CDR3 loop: CASSWTGTAGANVLTF. DNA for the CDR3: TGCGCCAGCAGCTGGACAGGAACGGCCGGGGCCAACGTCCTGACTTTC.

This chain links TRBV28 with TRBJ1-6; the match to TRBD1 covers 8 bases. The CDR3 covers 14 residues. V trimming: 3 bases; J trimming: 5 bases; junction bases outside the gene matches: 0. Germline values: CDR1 MDHEN, CDR2 SYDVKM. The CDR3 here is CASSLGQDNSPLHF. The CDR3, as DNA: TGTGCCAGCAGTTTGGGACAGGATAATTCACCCCTCCACTTT.

The V and J genes are TRBV2 and TRBJ2-1; 7 nucleotides agree with TRBD2. This CDR3 has 16 residues. The germline gives CDR1 SNHLY, CDR2 FYNNEI. Trimming at V came to 7 bases and at J to 1 base, leaving 10 bases not matched to a gene. The CDR3 is CASNGHAGVSYNEQFF. The CDR3 nucleotides are TGTGCCAGCAATGGTCACGCGGGAGTATCCTACAATGAGCAGTTCTTC.

The V and J genes are TRBV10-3 and TRBJ1-2; TRBD1 might be the D (6 bases). V dropped 4 bases and J dropped 8 bases, with 17 bases sitting between them. CDR3 length: 14 residues. Germline lookup yields CDR1 ENHRY and CDR2 SYGVKD. The CDR3 nucleotides are TGTGCCATCAGTGGGGACACCGGTGGGGCGGGCTACACCTTC. Its translation: CAISGDTGGAGYTF.

This clone occurred once. The chain is built from TRBV10-3 and TRBJ1-1; 7 nucleotides align to TRBD1. From germline, CDR1 is ENHRY and CDR2 SYGVKD. V trimming: 4 bases; J trimming: 1 base; junction bases outside the gene matches: 6. The CDR3 contains 15 residues. CDR3 loop: CAISGQGVWNTEAFF. CDR3 nucleotides: TGTGCCATCAGTGGTCAGGGGGTCTGGAACACTGAAGCTTTCTTT.

This rearrangement joins TRBV7-9 to TRBJ2-7; 9 bases line up with TRBD1. The CDR3 contains 15 residues. The V and J ends lost 1 base and 4 bases, in that order; junction bases with no gene match: 5. Germline CDR1 SEHNR, CDR2 FQNEAQ (reference sequence). The CDR3 loop is CASSLVGTGPYEQYF. CDR3 nucleotides: TGTGCCAGCAGCTTAGTCGGGACAGGGCCTTACGAGCAGTACTTC.

This clone has a handful of counts. The chain carries TRBV7-3 and TRBJ2-1, with a tentative D call TRBD2 (5 bases). The germline gives CDR1 SGHTA, CDR2 FQGTGA. The CDR3 covers 15 residues. The V gene lost 1 base and the J gene lost 8 bases, with 15 bases spanning the gap. CDR3 bases: TGTGCCAGCAGCTTAAGGGGTTCACTAGTTGATGAGCAGTTCTTC. Its translation: CASSLRGSLVDEQFF.

This sequence joins TRBV13 and TRBJ2-5, with 11 bases that match TRBD2. V was clipped by 4 bases and J by 4 bases; unmatched bases: 8. The CDR3 runs 16 residues. In germline, CDR1 is PRHDT, CDR2 FYEKMQ (reference sequence). CDR3 region: CASSYLSGGAGETQYF. The CDR3 bases are TGTGCCAGCAGCTACCTTAGCGGGGGGGCCGGAGAGACCCAGTACTTC.

The chain is built from TRBV13 and TRBJ2-5; D unresolved. The length of the CDR3 is 13 residues. Trimming cost V 2 bases and J 3 bases, with 7 bases left between them. In germline, CDR1 is PRHDT, CDR2 FYEKMQ (reference sequence). The CDR3 spells CASSLQQKETQYF. The CDR3 DNA reads TGTGCCAGCAGCTTACAACAGAAAGAGACCCAGTACTTC. Supplemented by reference TRBV13 and TRBJ2-5, the full variable domain reads AAGVIQSPRHLIKEKRETATLKCYPIPRHDTVYWYQQGPGQDPQFLISFYEKMQSDKGSIPDRFSAQQFSDYHSELNMSSLELGDSALYFCASSLQQKETQYFGPGTRLLVL.

This chain links TRBV7-3 with TRBJ1-1, with D perhaps TRBD1 (5 bases). CDR1 and CDR2 from the germline V gene are SGHTA and FQGTGA. This CDR3 comprises 15 residues. The V gene lost 5 bases and the J gene lost 3 bases, with 16 bases spanning the gap. The CDR3 protein is CASSPIQGLYTEAFF. The CDR3 nucleotides read TGTGCCAGCAGCCCCATCCAGGGCTTGTACACTGAAGCTTTCTTT. The complete variable domain, with remaining parts taken from reference TRBV7-3 and TRBJ1-1, reads GAGVSQTPSNKVTEKGKYVELRCDPISGHTALYWYRQSLGQGPEFLIYFQGTGAADDSGLPNDRFFAVRPEGSVSTLKIQRTERGDSAVYLCASSPIQGLYTEAFFGQGTRLTVV.

This sequence joins TRBV28 and TRBJ2-7, with a weak D call TRBD1 (5 bases). This CDR3 is built from 15 residues. V was cut by 5 bases and J by 2 bases, with 16 bases left in between. From germline, CDR1 is MDHEN and CDR2 SYDVKM. The CDR3 DNA reads as TGTGCCAGCAGTCGAGATGTCCTCAGGGCCTACGAGCAGTACTTC. This translates into CASSRDVLRAYEQYF.

The V gene is TRBV11-2, the J gene TRBJ2-5; D may be TRBD2 (5 bases). Germline V gene data show CDR1 as SGHAT and CDR2 as FQNNGV. The CDR3 has 17 residues. V dropped 0 bases and J dropped 2 bases, with 16 bases sitting between them. The CDR3 DNA is TGTGCCAGCAGCTTAGATATTACCGGGAAGGGACAAGAGACCCAGTACTTC. This codes for CASSLDITGKGQETQYF.

The chain links TRBV2 to TRBJ2-3, with 8 bases that match TRBD1. The germline V gene encodes CDR1 SNHLY and CDR2 FYNNEI. This CDR3 is built from 14 residues. With 4 bases clipped from V and 3 bases from J, the junction kept 3 bases outside the gene matches. CDR3 sequence (DNA): TGTGCCAGCAGTGGCAGGGGGCAGACAGATACGCAGTATTTT. Protein: CASSGRGQTDTQYF.

This clone was observed a single time. The chain links TRBV19 to TRBJ1-5, with 7 bases aligning to TRBD1. CDR1 is LNHDA, CDR2 SQIVND, per germline (reference sequence). This CDR3 is built from 15 residues. With 0 bases clipped from V and 6 bases from J, the junction kept 5 bases outside the gene matches. The CDR3 DNA follows: TGTGCCAGTAGTATAGAAGGAGGGGGCGTTCAGCCCCAGCATTTT. Translation: CASSIEGGGVQPQHF.

The chain links TRBV19 to TRBJ1-5; TRBD1 agrees at 7 bases. V shed 7 bases, J shed 8 bases, and the junction held 14 bases outside the gene matches. In germline, CDR1 is LNHDA, CDR2 SQIVND (reference sequence). CDR3 length equals 15 residues. The DNA of the CDR3 is TGTGCCAGTATCAAAGCCAGGGGGTCTCAGGAGCCCCAGCATTTT. This gives the protein CASIKARGSQEPQHF.

The chain employs TRBV7-2 and TRBJ2-2; 8 bases are shared with TRBD2. Unmatched junction bases numbered 3, after V lost 3 bases and J lost 0 bases. The CDR3 runs 16 residues. Germline-derived CDR1 and CDR2 are SGHTA and FQGNSA. The CDR3 DNA reads as TGTGCCAGCAGCTTGACTAGCGCCTCGAACACCGGGGAGCTGTTTTTT. Translation gives CASSLTSASNTGELFF.

This clone showed up just a few times. This rearrangement joins TRBV30 to TRBJ2-7; a possible D gene is TRBD1 (5 bases). V lost 4 bases to trimming and J lost 1 base, with 8 bases between them. This CDR3 contains 12 residues. The germline V gene has CDR1 GTSNPN and CDR2 SVGIG (reference sequence). CDR3 sequence (DNA): TGTGCCTGGACAGGGTCATCCTACGAGCAGTACTTC. Amino acids: CAWTGSSYEQYF.

Written as DNA, the CDR3 is TGTGCCAGCAGCTCCCGGGACAGGGGCTTATCACCCCTCCACTTT. Its translation is CASSSRDRGLSPLHF. The V call is TRBV5-4, the J call TRBJ1-6; 10 bases fit TRBD1. The V and J ends lost 3 bases and 10 bases, in that order; junction bases with no gene match: 7. CDR3 length: 15 residues. The germline gives CDR1 SGHNT, CDR2 YYREEE (reference sequence). The variable domain in full, completed from reference TRBV5-4 and TRBJ1-6, reads ETGVTQSPTHLIKTRGQQVTLRCSSQSGHNTVSWYQQALGQGPQFIFQYYREEENGRGNFPPRFSGLQFPNYSSELNVNALELDDSALYLCASSSRDRGLSPLHFGNGTRLTVT.

The gene calls are TRBV27 and TRBJ1-1; possible D gene TRBD1, 5 bases. Trimming took 5 bases from V and 1 from J, leaving 11 bases between them. The CDR3 runs to 14 residues. Germline V lookup: CDR1 MNHEY, CDR2 SMNVEV (reference sequence). For the CDR3, the DNA is TGTGCCAGCAGTCCCCGACAGACGAACACTGAAGCTTTCTTT. It translates to CASSPRQTNTEAFF.

This clone was recorded a few times. This sequence joins TRBV19 and TRBJ2-5; 13 bases map to TRBD2. CDR3 length: 14 amino acids. The V and J ends lost 9 bases and 3 bases, in that order; junction bases with no gene match: 4. Per germline, CDR1 LNHDA and CDR2 SQIVND (reference sequence). The CDR3 DNA sequence: TGTGCCAGGTTGACTAGCGGGGGGAAAGAGACCCAGTACTTC. As protein: CARLTSGGKETQYF.

V gene TRBV27 combines with J gene TRBJ2-5; a possible D gene is TRBD2 (5 bases). Germline-derived CDR1 and CDR2 are MNHEY and SMNVEV (reference sequence). The V gene lost 2 bases and the J gene lost 0 bases, with 7 bases spanning the gap. The CDR3 runs 14 residues. CDR3 in amino acids: CASSLGGYQETQYF. For the CDR3, the DNA is TGTGCCAGCAGTTTAGGCGGGTACCAAGAGACCCAGTACTTC.

The V and J genes are TRBV5-1 and TRBJ2-3; 7 bases align to TRBD2. Per germline, CDR1 SGHRS and CDR2 YFSETQ. J lost 6 bases, V lost 4 bases, and 17 bases had no gene match. CDR3 length: 17 residues. The CDR3 region is CASSPRGESGAPDTQYF. In DNA, the CDR3 is TGCGCCAGCAGCCCCCGGGGGGAGAGCGGGGCCCCGGATACGCAGTATTTT.

This chain uses TRBV6-4 with TRBJ2-1, with D possibly matching TRBD1 (5 bases). V lost 4 bases to trimming and J lost 3 bases, with 7 bases between them. This CDR3 is 13 amino acids long. The germline V gene has CDR1 MRHNA and CDR2 SNTAGT. CDR3 sequence: CASSVDSYNEQFF. CDR3 coding DNA: TGTGCCAGCAGTGTTGACAGCTACAATGAGCAGTTCTTC.

The chain has TRBV28 and TRBJ1-6; D not resolved. Between the trimmed V and J ends, which lost 6 bases and 9 bases, there was a span of 9 bases. The CDR3 length is 12 residues. Germline CDR1 MDHEN, CDR2 SYDVKM. CDR3 in DNA: TGTGCCAGCAGGCCTGTGAGTTCACCCCTCCACTTT. Translating gives CASRPVSSPLHF.

The chain recombines TRBV6-6 with TRBJ1-4, with 7 bases fitting TRBD1. The J segment lost 2 bases and the V segment lost 8 bases, leaving 8 bases of the junction unmatched. CDR3 size: 15 residues. Per the germline V gene, CDR1 is MNHNY and CDR2 is SVGAGI (reference sequence). The CDR3: CASRQGPTTNEKLFF. The DNA for the CDR3 is TGTGCCAGCCGACAGGGACCCACGACTAATGAAAAACTGTTTTTT.

V and J are TRBV4-3 and TRBJ2-7; 11 bases fit TRBD2. CDR3 length: 17 amino acids. CDR1 is LGHNA, CDR2 YSLEER, per germline. The V segment lost 1 base and the J segment 3 bases; nucleotides outside the gene matches: 8. CDR3 sequence (DNA): TGCGCCAGCAGCCAAGTCGTAACCGGGACTAGCGGCTACGAGCAGTACTTC. This gives the protein CASSQVVTGTSGYEQYF.

The chain joins TRBV20-1 to TRBJ1-1; 7 bases fit TRBD1. CDR1 DFQATT and CDR2 SNEGSKA come from the germline V gene (reference sequence). The CDR3 contains 11 residues. The CDR3 DNA reads TGCAGGGCTGGGCGGGACAGTGAAGCTTTCTTT. It codes for CRAGRDSEAFF.